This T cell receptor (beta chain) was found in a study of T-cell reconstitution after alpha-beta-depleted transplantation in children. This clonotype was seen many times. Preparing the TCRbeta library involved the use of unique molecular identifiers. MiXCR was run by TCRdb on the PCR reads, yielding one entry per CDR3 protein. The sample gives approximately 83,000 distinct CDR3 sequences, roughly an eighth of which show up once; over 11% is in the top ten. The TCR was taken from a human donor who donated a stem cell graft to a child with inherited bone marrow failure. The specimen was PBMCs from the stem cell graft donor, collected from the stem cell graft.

The CDR3 spells CASTREGGAQDTQYF. The CDR3 DNA follows: TGTGCCAGCACCCGAGAAGGGGGGGCACAAGATACGCAGTATTTT. The chain is built from TRBV6-1 and TRBJ2-3, with D possibly being TRBD2 (7 bases). The CDR3 spans 15 residues. V was cut by 7 bases and J by 5 bases, with 19 bases left in between. Germline V lookup: CDR1 MNHNS, CDR2 SASEGT.